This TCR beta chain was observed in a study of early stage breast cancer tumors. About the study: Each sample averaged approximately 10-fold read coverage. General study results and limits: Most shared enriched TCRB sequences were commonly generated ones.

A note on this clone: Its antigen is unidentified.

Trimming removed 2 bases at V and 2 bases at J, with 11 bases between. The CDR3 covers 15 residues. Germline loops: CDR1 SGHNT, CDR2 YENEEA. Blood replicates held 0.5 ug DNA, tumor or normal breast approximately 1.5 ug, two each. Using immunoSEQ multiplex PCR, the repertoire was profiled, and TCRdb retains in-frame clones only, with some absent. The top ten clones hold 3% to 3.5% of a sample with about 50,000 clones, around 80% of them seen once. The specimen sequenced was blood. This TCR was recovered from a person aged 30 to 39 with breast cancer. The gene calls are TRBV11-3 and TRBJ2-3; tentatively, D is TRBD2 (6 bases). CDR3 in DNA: TGTGCCAGCAGCTTACGAACGGACTACACAGATACGCAGTATTTT. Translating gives CASSLRTDYTDTQYF.